This T cell receptor (beta chain) was sequenced in a study of T cell clones after liver transplantation. Study-wide findings and caveats: Graft donor-reactive T cells possibly entered the graft instead of undergoing deletion.

Libraries were prepared by immunoSEQ multiplex PCR; TCRdb keeps only in-frame clonotypes and omits some of them. The repertoire holds more than 7,000 clones, with 60% to 80% as singletons. In regard to this clone: Its target is unknown.

CDR1 is SGHVS, CDR2 FQNEAQ, per germline. Trimming took 4 bases from V and 0 from J, leaving 12 bases between them. The CDR3 is 15 amino acids. The clonotype comes from a human donor who received a liver transplant. The specimen was CD8+ T cells from blood, collected before liver transplant. This chain joins TRBV7-8 and TRBJ1-1, with D possibly matching TRBD1 (5 bases). The CDR3 loop is CASSWDRLMNTEAFF. Written as DNA, the CDR3 is TGTGCCAGCAGCTGGGACCGACTCATGAACACTGAAGCTTTCTTT.